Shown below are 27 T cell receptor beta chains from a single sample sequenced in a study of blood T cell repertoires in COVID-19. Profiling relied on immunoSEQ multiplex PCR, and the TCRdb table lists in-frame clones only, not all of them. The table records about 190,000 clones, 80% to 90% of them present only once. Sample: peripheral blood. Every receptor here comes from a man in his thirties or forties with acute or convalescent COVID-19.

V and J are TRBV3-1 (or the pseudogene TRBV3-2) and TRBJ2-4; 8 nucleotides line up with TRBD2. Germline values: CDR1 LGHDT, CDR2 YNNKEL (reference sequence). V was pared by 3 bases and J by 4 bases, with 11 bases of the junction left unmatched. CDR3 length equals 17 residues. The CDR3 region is CASSQEFLAGLKNIQYF. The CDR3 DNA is TGTGCCAGCAGCCAGGAATTTTTAGCGGGACTAAAAAACATTCAGTACTTC.

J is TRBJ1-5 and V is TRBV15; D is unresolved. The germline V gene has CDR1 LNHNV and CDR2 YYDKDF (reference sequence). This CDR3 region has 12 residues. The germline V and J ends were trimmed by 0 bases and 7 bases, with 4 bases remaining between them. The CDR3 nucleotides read TGTGCCACCAGCAGAGACCGGCAGCCCCAGCATTTT. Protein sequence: CATSRDRQPQHF. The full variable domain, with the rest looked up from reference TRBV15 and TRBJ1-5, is DAMVIQNPRYQVTQFGKPVTLSCSQTLNHNVMYWYQQKSSQAPKLLFHYYDKDFNNEADTPDNFQSRRPNTSFCFLDIRSPGLGDTAMYLCATSRDRQPQHFGDGTRLSIL.

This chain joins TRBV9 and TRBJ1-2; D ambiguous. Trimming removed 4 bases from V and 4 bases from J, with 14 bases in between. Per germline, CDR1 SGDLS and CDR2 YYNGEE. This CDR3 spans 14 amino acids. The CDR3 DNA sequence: TGTGCCAGCAGCACGTCGCAGAAAATCTATGGCTACACCTTC. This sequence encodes CASSTSQKIYGYTF.

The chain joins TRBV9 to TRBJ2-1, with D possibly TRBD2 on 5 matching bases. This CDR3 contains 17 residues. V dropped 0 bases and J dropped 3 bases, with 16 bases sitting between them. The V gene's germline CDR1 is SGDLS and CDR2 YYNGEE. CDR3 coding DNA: TGTGCCAGCAGCGTAGCCCGACTACCCGATTACTACAATGAGCAGTTCTTC. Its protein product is CASSVARLPDYYNEQFF.

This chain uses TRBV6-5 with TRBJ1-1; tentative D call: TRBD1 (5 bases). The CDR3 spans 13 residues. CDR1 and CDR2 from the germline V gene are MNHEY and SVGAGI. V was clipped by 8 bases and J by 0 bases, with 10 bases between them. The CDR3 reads CASSTDLNTEAFF. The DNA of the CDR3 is TGTGCCAGCTCGACAGACCTGAACACTGAAGCTTTCTTT.

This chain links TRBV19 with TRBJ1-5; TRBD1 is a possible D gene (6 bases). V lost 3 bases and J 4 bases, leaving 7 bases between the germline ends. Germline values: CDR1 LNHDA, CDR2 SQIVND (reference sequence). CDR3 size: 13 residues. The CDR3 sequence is CASSIGQNQPQHF. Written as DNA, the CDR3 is TGTGCCAGTAGTATTGGACAGAATCAGCCCCAGCATTTT.

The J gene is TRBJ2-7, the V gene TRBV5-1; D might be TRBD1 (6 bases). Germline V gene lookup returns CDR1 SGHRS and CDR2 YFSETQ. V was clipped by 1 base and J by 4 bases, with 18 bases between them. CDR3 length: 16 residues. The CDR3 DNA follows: TGCGCCAGCAGCTTGCTATCAGGGGTAGAGGCTTACGAGCAGTACTTC. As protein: CASSLLSGVEAYEQYF.

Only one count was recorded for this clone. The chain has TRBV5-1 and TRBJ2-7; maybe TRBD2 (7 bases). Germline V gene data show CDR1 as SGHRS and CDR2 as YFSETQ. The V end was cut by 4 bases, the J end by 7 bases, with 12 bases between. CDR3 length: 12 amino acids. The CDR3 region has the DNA TGCGCCAGCAGCCGGGGGGCTTCTGAGCAGTACTTC. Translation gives CASSRGASEQYF.

CDR3 sequence reads: CASSDGHLLRGATEAFF. The CDR3 nucleotides read TGTGCCAGCAGTGATGGACACTTGCTCAGGGGGGCCACTGAAGCTTTCTTT. The V gene is TRBV6-1, the J gene TRBJ1-1; TRBD1 aligns across 7 bases. Trimming took 3 bases from V and 4 from J; bases not matched to a gene: 14. Germline assignment: CDR1 MNHNS and CDR2 SASEGT. The CDR3 is made up of 17 amino acids.

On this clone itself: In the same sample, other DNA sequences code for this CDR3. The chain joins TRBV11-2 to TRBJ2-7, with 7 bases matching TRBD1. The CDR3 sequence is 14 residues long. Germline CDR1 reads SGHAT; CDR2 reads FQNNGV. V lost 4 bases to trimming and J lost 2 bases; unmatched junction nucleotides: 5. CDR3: CASSSRQGPYEQYF. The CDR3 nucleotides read TGTGCCAGCAGCTCGAGACAGGGCCCCTACGAGCAGTACTTC.

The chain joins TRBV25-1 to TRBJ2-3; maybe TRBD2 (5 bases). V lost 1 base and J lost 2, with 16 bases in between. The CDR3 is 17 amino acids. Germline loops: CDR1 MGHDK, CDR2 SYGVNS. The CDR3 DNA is TGTGCCAGCAGTGAATTTGAGGGCGGCCCTATCACAGATACGCAGTATTTT. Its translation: CASSEFEGGPITDTQYF.

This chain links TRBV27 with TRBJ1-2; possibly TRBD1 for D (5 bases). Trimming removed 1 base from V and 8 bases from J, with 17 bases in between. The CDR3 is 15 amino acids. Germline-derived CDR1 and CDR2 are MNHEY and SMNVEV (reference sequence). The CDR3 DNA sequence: TGTGCCAGCAGTTTATTGCGGTCGGGTAGGGGCGGCTACACCTTC. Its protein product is CASSLLRSGRGGYTF.

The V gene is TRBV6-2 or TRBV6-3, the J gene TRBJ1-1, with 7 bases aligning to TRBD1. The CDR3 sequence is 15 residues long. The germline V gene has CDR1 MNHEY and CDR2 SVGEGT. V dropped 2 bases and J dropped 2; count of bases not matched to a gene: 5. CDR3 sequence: CASSYHRGDNTEAFF. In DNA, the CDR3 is TGTGCCAGCAGTTACCACAGGGGCGACAACACTGAAGCTTTCTTT.

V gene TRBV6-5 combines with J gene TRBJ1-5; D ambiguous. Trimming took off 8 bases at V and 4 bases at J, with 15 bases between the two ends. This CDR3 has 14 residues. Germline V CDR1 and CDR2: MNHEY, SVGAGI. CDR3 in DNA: TGTGCCAGCTTTCCTACACCGGGGAATCAGCCCCAGCATTTT. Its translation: CASFPTPGNQPQHF.

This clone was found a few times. In DNA form, the CDR3 reads TGCAGCGTGAGTCCGGGACAGCATTACGAGCAGTACTTC. Its protein is CSVSPGQHYEQYF. The chain couples TRBV29-1 to TRBJ2-7; TRBD1 aligns across 7 bases. Germline V lookup: CDR1 SQVTM, CDR2 ANQGSEA. The CDR3 is made up of 13 amino acids. The J segment lost 4 bases and the V segment lost 6 bases, leaving 9 bases of the junction unmatched.

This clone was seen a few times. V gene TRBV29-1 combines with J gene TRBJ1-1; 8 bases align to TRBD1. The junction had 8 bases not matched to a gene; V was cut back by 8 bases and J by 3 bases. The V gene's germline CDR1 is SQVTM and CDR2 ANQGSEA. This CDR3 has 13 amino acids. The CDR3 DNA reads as TGCAGCATCTGGACAGGGAGGCACACTGAAGCTTTCTTT. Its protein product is CSIWTGRHTEAFF.

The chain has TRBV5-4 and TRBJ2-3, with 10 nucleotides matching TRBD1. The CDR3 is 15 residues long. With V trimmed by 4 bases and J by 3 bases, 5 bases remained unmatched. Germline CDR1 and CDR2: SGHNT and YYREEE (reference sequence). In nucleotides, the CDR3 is TGTGCCAGCAGCGAGACAGGGGGCTTTACAGATACGCAGTATTTT. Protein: CASSETGGFTDTQYF.

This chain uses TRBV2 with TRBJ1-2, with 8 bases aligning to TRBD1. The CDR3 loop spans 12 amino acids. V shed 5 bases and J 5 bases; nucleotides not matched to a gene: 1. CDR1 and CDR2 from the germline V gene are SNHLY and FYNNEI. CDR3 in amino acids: CASSRQGYGYTF. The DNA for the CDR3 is TGTGCCAGCAGTCGACAGGGGTATGGCTACACCTTC. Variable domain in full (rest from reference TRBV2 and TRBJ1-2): EPEVTQTPSHQVTQMGQEVILRCVPISNHLYFYWYRQILGQKVEFLVSFYNNEISEKSEIFDDQFSVERPDGSNFTLKIRSTKLEDSAMYFCASSRQGYGYTFGSGTRLTVV.

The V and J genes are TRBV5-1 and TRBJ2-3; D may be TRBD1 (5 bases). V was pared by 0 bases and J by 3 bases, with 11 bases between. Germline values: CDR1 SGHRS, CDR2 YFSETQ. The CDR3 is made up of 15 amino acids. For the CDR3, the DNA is TGCGCCAGCAGCTTGGGTCAGGGTAATACAGATACGCAGTATTTT. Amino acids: CASSLGQGNTDTQYF.

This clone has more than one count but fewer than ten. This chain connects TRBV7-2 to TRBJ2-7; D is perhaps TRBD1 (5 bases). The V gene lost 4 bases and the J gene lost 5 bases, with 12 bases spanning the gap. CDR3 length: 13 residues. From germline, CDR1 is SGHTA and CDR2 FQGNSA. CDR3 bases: TGTGCCAGCAGCTCCAGGGTTGGTCACGAGCAGTACTTC. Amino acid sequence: CASSSRVGHEQYF.

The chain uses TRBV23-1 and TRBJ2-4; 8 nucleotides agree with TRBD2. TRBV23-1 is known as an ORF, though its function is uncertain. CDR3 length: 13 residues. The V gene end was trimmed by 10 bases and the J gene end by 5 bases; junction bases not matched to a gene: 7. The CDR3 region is CAIGRGHQNIQYF. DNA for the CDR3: TGCGCCATCGGGAGGGGACACCAAAACATTCAGTACTTC.

The CDR3 spells CASSRQGKVGDGYTF. Here the CDR3 DNA reads TGTGCCAGCAGTCGACAGGGGAAGGTTGGTGATGGCTACACCTTC. This chain uses TRBV6-5 with TRBJ1-2, with TRBD1 matching 8 bases. Germline V CDR1 and CDR2: MNHEY, SVGAGI. J was trimmed by 6 bases and V by 5 bases; bases with no gene match: 11. This CDR3 region has 15 residues.

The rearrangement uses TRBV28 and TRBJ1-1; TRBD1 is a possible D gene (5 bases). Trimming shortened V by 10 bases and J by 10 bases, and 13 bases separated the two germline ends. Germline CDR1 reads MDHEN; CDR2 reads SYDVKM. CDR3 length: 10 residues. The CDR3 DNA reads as TGTGCCACAGGGTGGGAGGCAGCTTTCTTT. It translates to CATGWEAAFF.

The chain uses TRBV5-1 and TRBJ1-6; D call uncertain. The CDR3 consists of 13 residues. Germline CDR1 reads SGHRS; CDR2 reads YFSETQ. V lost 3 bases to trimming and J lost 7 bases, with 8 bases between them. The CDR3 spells CASSSTRNSPLHF. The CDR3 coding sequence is TGCGCCAGCAGCTCAACGAGGAATTCACCCCTCCACTTT. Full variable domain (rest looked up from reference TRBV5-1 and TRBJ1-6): KAGVTQTPRYLIKTRGQQVTLSCSPISGHRSVSWYQQTPGQGLQFLFEYFSETQRNKGNFPGRFSGRQFSNSRSEMNVSTLELGDSALYLCASSSTRNSPLHFGNGTRLTVT.

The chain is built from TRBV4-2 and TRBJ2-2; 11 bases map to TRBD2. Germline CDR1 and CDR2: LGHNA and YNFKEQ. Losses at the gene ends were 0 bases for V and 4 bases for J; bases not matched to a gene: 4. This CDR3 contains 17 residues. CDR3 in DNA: TGTGCCAGCAGCCAAGATCTAGCGGGAGGTGGCACCGGGGAGCTGTTTTTT. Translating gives CASSQDLAGGGTGELFF.

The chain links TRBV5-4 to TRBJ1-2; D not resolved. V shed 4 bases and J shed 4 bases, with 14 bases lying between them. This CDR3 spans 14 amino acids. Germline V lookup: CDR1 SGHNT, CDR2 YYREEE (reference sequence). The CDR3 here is CASSLERVGYGYTF. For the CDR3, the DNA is TGTGCCAGCAGCCTTGAGCGGGTAGGCTATGGCTACACCTTC.

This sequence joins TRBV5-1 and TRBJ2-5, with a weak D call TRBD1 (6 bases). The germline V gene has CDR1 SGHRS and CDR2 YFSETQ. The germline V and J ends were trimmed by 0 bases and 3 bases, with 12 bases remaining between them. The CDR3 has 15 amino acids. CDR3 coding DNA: TGCGCCAGCAGCTTGGTACCAGGGGTTAAAGAGACCCAGTACTTC. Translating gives CASSLVPGVKETQYF.